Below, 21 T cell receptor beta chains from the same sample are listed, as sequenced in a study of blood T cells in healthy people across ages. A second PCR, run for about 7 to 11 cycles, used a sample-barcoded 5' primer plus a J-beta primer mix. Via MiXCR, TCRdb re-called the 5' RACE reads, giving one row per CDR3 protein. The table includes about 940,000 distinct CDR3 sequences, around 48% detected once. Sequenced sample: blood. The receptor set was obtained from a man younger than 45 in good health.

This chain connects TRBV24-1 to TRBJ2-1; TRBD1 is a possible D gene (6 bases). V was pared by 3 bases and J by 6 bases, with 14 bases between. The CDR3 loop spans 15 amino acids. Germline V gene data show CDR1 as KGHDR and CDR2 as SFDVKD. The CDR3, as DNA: TGTGCCACCAGTGATCCTAAAGCAGGGGCCAATGAGCAGTTCTTC. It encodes CATSDPKAGANEQFF.

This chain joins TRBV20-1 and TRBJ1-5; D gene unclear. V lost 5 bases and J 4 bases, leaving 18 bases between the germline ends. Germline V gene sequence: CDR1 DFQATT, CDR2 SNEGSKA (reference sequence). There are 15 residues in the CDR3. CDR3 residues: CSARSEEGGNQPQHF. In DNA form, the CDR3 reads TGCAGTGCTCGCTCCGAGGAGGGTGGGAATCAGCCCCAGCATTTT.

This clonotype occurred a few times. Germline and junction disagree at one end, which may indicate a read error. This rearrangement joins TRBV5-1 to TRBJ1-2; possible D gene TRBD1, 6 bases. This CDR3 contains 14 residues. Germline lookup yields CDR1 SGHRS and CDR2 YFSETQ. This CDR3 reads CASSSLTGTYGCTF. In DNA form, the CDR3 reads TGCGCCAGCAGCAGCCTTACAGGGACCTACGGCTGCACCTTC.

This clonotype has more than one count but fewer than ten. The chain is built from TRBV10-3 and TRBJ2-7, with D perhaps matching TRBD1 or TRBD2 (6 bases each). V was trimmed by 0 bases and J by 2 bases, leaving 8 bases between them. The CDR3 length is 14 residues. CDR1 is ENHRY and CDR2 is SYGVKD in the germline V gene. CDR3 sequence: CAISESGGTYEQYF. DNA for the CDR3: TGTGCCATCAGTGAGTCGGGGGGCACCTACGAGCAGTACTTC.

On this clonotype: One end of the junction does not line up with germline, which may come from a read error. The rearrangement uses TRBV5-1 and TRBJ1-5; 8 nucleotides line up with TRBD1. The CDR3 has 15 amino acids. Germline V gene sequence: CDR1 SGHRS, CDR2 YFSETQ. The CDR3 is CASSPGTGFDQPEHF. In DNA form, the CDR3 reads TGCGCCAGCAGCCCCGGGACAGGTTTTGATCAGCCCGAGCATTTT.

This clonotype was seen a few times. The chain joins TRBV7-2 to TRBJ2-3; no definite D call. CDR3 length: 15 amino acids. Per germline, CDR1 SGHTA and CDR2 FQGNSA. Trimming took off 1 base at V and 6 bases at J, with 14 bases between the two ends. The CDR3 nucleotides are TGTGCCAGCAGCTTAGACGGGCCACCCGGGGATACGCAGTATTTT. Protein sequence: CASSLDGPPGDTQYF.

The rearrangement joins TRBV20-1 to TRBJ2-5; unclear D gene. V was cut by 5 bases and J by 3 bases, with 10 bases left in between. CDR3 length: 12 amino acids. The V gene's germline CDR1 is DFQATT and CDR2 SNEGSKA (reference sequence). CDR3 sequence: CSAPVAKETQYF. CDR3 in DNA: TGCAGTGCTCCTGTGGCTAAAGAGACCCAGTACTTC.

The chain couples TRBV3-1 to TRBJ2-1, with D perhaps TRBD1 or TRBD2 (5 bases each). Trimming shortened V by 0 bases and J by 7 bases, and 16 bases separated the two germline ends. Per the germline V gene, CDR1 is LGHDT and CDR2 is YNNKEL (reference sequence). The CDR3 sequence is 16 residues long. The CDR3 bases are TGTGCCAGCAGCCAAGAGGGGCAGAGAGGGACGAATGAGCAGTTCTTC. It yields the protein CASSQEGQRGTNEQFF.

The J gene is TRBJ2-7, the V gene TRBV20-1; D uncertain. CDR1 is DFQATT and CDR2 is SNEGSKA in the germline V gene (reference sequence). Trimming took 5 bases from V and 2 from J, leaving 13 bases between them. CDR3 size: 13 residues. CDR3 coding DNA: TGCAGTGCTTTGGGCCCAGGAACCTACGAGCAGTACTTC. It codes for CSALGPGTYEQYF.

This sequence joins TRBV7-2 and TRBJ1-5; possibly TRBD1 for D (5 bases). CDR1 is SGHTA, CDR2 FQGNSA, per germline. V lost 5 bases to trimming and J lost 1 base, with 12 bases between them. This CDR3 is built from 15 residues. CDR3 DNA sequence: TGTGCCAGCAGCCCGGGGGGTTTAAGCAATCAGCCCCAGCATTTT. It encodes CASSPGGLSNQPQHF.

CDR3 sequence reads: CSARDRPGGSYNSPLHF. CDR3 in DNA: TGCAGTGCTAGAGATCGTCCAGGTGGATCCTATAATTCACCCCTCCACTTT. This rearrangement joins TRBV20-1 to TRBJ1-6; D gene uncertain. CDR3 size: 17 residues. Between the trimmed V and J ends, which lost 0 bases and 1 base, there was a span of 13 bases. Germline CDR1 and CDR2: DFQATT and SNEGSKA (reference sequence).

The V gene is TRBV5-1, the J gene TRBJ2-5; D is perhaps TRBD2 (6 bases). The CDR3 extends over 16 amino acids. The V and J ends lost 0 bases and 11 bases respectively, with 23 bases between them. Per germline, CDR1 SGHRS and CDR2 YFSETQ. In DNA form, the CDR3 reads TGCGCCAGCAGCTTGGTGTATGGCGGGGAGTACAATGAGCAGTACTTC. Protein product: CASSLVYGGEYNEQYF. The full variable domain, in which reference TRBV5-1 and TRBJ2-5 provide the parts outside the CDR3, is KAGVTQTPRYLIKTRGQQVTLSCSPISGHRSVSWYQQTPGQGLQFLFEYFSETQRNKGNFPGRFSGRQFSNSRSEMNVSTLELGDSALYLCASSLVYGGEYNEQYFGPGTRLLVL.

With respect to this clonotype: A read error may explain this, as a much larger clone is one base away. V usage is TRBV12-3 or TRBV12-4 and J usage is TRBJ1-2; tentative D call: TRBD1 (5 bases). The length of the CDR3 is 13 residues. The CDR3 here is CASSRRGADGHTF. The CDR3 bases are TGTGCCAGCAGTAGGAGGGGAGCGGATGGCCACACCTTC.

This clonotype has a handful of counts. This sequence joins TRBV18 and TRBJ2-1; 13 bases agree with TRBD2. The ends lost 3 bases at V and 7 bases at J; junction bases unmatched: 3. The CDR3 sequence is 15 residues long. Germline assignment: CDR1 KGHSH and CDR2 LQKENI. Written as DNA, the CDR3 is TGTGCCAGCTCACCGACTAGCGGGGGGATAAATGAGCAGTTCTTC. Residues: CASSPTSGGINEQFF.

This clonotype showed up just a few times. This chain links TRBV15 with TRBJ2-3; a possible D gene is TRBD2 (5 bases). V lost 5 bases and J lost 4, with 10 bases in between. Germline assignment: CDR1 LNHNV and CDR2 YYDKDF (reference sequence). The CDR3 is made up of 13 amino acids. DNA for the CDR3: TGTGCCACCAGCGTAGGGAGTTCAGATACGCAGTATTTT. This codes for CATSVGSSDTQYF.

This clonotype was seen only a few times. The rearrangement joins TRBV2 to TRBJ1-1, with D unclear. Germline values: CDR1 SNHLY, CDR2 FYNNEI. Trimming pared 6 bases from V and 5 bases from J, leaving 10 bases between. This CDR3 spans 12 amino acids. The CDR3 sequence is CASSPIGTEAFF. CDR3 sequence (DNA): TGTGCCAGCAGCCCCATCGGGACTGAAGCTTTCTTT. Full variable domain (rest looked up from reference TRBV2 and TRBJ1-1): EPEVTQTPSHQVTQMGQEVILRCVPISNHLYFYWYRQILGQKVEFLVSFYNNEISEKSEIFDDQFSVERPDGSNFTLKIRSTKLEDSAMYFCASSPIGTEAFFGQGTRLTVV.

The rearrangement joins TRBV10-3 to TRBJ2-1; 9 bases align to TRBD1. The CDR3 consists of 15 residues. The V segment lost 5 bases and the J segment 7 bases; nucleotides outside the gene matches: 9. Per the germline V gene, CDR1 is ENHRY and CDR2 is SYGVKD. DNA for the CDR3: TGTGCCATCAGTTCGGACAGGGGTTTTACGAATGAGCAGTTCTTC. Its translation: CAISSDRGFTNEQFF.

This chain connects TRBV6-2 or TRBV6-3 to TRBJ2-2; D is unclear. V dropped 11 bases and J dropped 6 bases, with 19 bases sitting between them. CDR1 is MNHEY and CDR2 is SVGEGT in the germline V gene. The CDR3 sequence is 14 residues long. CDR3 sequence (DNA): TGTGCCTCCGCCCGGGCCTCTATGCCCGGGGAGCTGTTTTTT. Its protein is CASARASMPGELFF.

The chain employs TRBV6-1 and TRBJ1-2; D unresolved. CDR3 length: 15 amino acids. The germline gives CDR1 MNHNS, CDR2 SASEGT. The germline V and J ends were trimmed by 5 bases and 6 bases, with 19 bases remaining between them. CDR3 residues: CASSPGVAGGDGYTF. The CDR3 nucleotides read TGTGCCAGCAGTCCCGGTGTGGCAGGCGGGGATGGCTACACCTTC.

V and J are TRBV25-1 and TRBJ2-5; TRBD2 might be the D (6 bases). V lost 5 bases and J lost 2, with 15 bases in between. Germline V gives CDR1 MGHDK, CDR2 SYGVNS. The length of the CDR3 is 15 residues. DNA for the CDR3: TGTGCCAGCAGTCCCGGCGGGACGGTGCAAGAGACCCAGTACTTC. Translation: CASSPGGTVQETQYF.

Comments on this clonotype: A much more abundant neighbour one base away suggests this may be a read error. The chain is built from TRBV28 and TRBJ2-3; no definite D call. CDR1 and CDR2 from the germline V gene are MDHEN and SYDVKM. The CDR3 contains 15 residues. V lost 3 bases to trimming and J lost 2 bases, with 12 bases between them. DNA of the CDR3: TGTGCCAGCAGTTTTGTTCTGGAAAACACAGATACGCAGTATTTT. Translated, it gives CASSFVLENTDTQYF.